The T cell receptor (beta chain) under discussion was sequenced for a study of OX40 agonist ivuxolimab in advanced cancers. Background on the study: Every 2 weeks, patients got intravenous ivuxolimab at one of six dose levels (0.01-10 mg/kg).

Here immunoSEQ multiplex PCR was the method, and the copy in TCRdb shows in-frame clones only, minus some. The table records over 45,000 clones, over 90% of them present only once. CDR3 length: 14 amino acids. From germline, CDR1 is SEHNR and CDR2 FQNEAQ (reference sequence). Germline trimming cut 5 bases from V and 7 bases from J; bases unmatched to any gene: 10. The J gene is TRBJ2-7, the V gene TRBV7-9; 8 bases agree with TRBD2. This TCR derives from an adult with an advanced solid tumor such as melanoma, head and neck, liver or kidney cancer. The sequenced sample was CD4+ or CD8+ T cells sorted from blood, obtained in a trial of the OX40 agonist ivuxolimab. The CDR3 protein is CASSPLAGLKEQYF. The CDR3 DNA is TGTGCCAGCAGCCCCCTAGCGGGCCTGAAGGAGCAGTACTTC.